Below, 26 T cell receptor beta chains from the same sample are listed, as sequenced in a study of cytomegalovirus exposure and HLA in healthy donors. Use of 60 Vbeta and 13 Jbeta primers characterized the PCR. Profiling relied on immunoSEQ multiplex PCR, and the TCRdb table lists in-frame clones only, not all of them. This sample's table has under 150,000 clones. Sequencing was carried out using PBMCs. Receptor source: a middle-aged woman in good health and CMV-seronegative.

This chain uses TRBV27 with TRBJ1-5; perhaps TRBD1 as D (6 bases). This CDR3 has 15 residues. Germline CDR1 and CDR2: MNHEY and SMNVEV (reference sequence). Trimming shortened V by 5 bases and J by 8 bases, and 19 bases separated the two germline ends. The CDR3 coding sequence is TGTGCCAGCAGTCCGAGAGACAGGTCCCTAGAGCCCCAGCATTTT. Its protein is CASSPRDRSLEPQHF.

The chain carries TRBV29-1 and TRBJ1-3; D is ambiguous. Germline V lookup: CDR1 SQVTM, CDR2 ANQGSEA. The CDR3 length is 13 residues. V dropped 4 bases and J dropped 4 bases, with 11 bases sitting between them. The CDR3 DNA reads TGCAGCGTTGGTGGGGAGATGGGAAACACCATATATTTT. The encoded protein is CSVGGEMGNTIYF.

V and J are TRBV27 and TRBJ2-3; a possible D gene is TRBD1 (6 bases). Trimming cost V 1 base and J 5 bases, with 10 bases left between them. Germline CDR1 and CDR2: MNHEY and SMNVEV (reference sequence). This CDR3 is built from 14 residues. The CDR3 nucleotides are TGTGCCAGCAGTTTATACAGGGTTGGAGATACGCAGTATTTT. As protein: CASSLYRVGDTQYF.

This rearrangement joins TRBV6-6 to TRBJ1-3; D unclear. Germline V lookup: CDR1 MNHNY, CDR2 SVGAGI (reference sequence). This CDR3 has 15 residues. V lost 4 bases and J 2 bases, leaving 12 bases between the germline ends. CDR3 sequence (DNA): TGTGCCAGCAGTTCCGGGAACTTTCCTGGAAACACCATATATTTT. Its protein product is CASSSGNFPGNTIYF.

The chain's CDR3 is CASSDFPGQGSGGYTF. CDR3 nucleotide sequence: TGTGCCAGCAGTGACTTTCCGGGACAGGGATCTGGTGGCTACACCTTC. The chain uses TRBV6-4 and TRBJ1-2; 9 nucleotides line up with TRBD1. This CDR3 spans 16 amino acids. Germline V CDR1 and CDR2: MRHNA, SNTAGT. The V gene end was trimmed by 1 base and the J gene end by 7 bases; junction bases not matched to a gene: 10.

The rearrangement uses TRBV10-3 and TRBJ2-5, with 10 bases identical to TRBD2. With 3 bases clipped from V and 3 bases from J, the junction kept 4 bases outside the gene matches. The length of the CDR3 is 15 residues. From germline, CDR1 is ENHRY and CDR2 SYGVKD. The DNA of the CDR3 is TGTGCCATCAGTGAAGAAGCGGGGGGGAAAGAGACCCAGTACTTC. Translating gives CAISEEAGGKETQYF.

V gene TRBV7-2 combines with J gene TRBJ1-1, with TRBD1 matching over 7 bases. CDR1 and CDR2 (germline): SGHTA, FQGNSA. The CDR3 loop spans 16 amino acids. The V gene end was trimmed by 4 bases and the J gene end by 0 bases; junction bases not matched to a gene: 8. CDR3 sequence reads: CASSSQQGSMNTEAFF. CDR3 DNA: TGTGCCAGCAGCTCCCAACAGGGGAGCATGAACACTGAAGCTTTCTTT.

V is TRBV7-3 and J is TRBJ2-2; 8 positions match TRBD1. Germline CDR1 is SGHTA and CDR2 is FQGTGA. The ends lost 1 base at V and 6 bases at J; junction bases unmatched: 7. The CDR3 sequence is 16 residues long. The CDR3 protein is CASSLNRQGLPGELFF. CDR3 in DNA: TGTGCCAGCAGCTTAAATCGACAGGGGTTGCCCGGGGAGCTGTTTTTT.

The V call is TRBV5-8, the J call TRBJ2-7, with 9 bases matching TRBD2. The CDR3 covers 16 residues. In germline, CDR1 is SGHTS, CDR2 YDEGEE. V was pared by 0 bases and J by 0 bases, with 4 bases of the junction left unmatched. CDR3 protein: CASSLAAGGSSYEQYF. The CDR3 nucleotides are TGTGCCAGCAGCTTGGCAGCGGGGGGTAGCTCCTACGAGCAGTACTTC. Supplemented by reference TRBV5-8 and TRBJ2-7, the full variable domain reads EAGVTQSPTHLIKTRGQQATLRCSPISGHTSVYWYQQALGLGLQFLLWYDEGEERNRGNFPPRFSGRQFPNYSSELNVNALELEDSALYLCASSLAAGGSSYEQYFGPGTRLTVT.

This chain uses TRBV5-5 with TRBJ1-3; 7 nucleotides line up with TRBD1. This CDR3 has 16 amino acids. Germline lookup yields CDR1 SGHKS and CDR2 YYEKEE (reference sequence). V lost 4 bases, J lost 2 bases, and 9 bases stayed unmatched. For the CDR3, the DNA is TGTGCCAGCAGCCCCAGGGGGGACCCCACTGGAAACACCATATATTTT. Translating it yields CASSPRGDPTGNTIYF.

CDR3: CASSMYAGRGSGDTQYF. The CDR3 DNA sequence: TGTGCCAGTAGTATGTATGCAGGGAGGGGGAGTGGAGATACGCAGTATTTT. The rearrangement links TRBV19 to TRBJ2-3; possibly TRBD2 for D (7 bases). Trimming removed 3 bases from V and 5 bases from J, with 21 bases in between. This CDR3 region has 17 residues. Looked up from germline, CDR1 is LNHDA and CDR2 is SQIVND (reference sequence).

The chain employs TRBV7-2 and TRBJ1-2; 8 bases align to TRBD1. The CDR3 is 15 amino acids. The J segment lost 1 base and the V segment lost 5 bases, leaving 6 bases of the junction unmatched. Germline V gene data show CDR1 as SGHTA and CDR2 as FQGNSA. The DNA of the CDR3 is TGTGCCAGCAGCCTCCAACAGGGGGTTAACTATGGCTACACCTTC. Amino acid sequence: CASSLQQGVNYGYTF.

The chain recombines TRBV7-2 with TRBJ2-7; D possibly corresponds to TRBD1 (5 bases). CDR3 length equals 13 residues. Germline V gene data show CDR1 as SGHTA and CDR2 as FQGNSA. Trimming took off 0 bases at V and 2 bases at J, with 5 bases between the two ends. CDR3 protein: CASSLADTYEQYF. The CDR3 coding sequence is TGTGCCAGCAGCTTAGCGGACACCTACGAGCAGTACTTC. The full variable domain, in which reference TRBV7-2 and TRBJ2-7 provide the parts outside the CDR3, is GAGVSQSPSNKVTEKGKDVELRCDPISGHTALYWYRQSLGQGLEFLIYFQGNSAPDKSGLPSDRFSAERTGGSVSTLTIQRTQQEDSAVYLCASSLADTYEQYFGPGTRLTVT.

The chain combines TRBV2 with TRBJ1-5; TRBD1 matches 12 bases. The length of the CDR3 is 15 residues. The V segment lost 4 bases and the J segment 6 bases; nucleotides outside the gene matches: 4. The germline V gene encodes CDR1 SNHLY and CDR2 FYNNEI. The CDR3 coding sequence is TGTGCCAGCAGTGCCGGGACAGGGGGCAGTCAGCCCCAGCATTTT. Its translation: CASSAGTGGSQPQHF.

The genes are TRBV6-5 and TRBJ2-3; D is uncertain. CDR1 is MNHEY, CDR2 SVGAGI, per germline. This CDR3 spans 11 amino acids. The V and J ends lost 6 bases and 7 bases respectively, with 8 bases between them. CDR3 DNA sequence: TGTGCCAGCAGAAGAGTGAATACGCAGTATTTT. Translating it yields CASRRVNTQYF.

The J gene is TRBJ2-4, the V gene TRBV6-6, with 9 nucleotides matching TRBD1. The V gene's germline CDR1 is MNHNY and CDR2 SVGAGI (reference sequence). The CDR3 covers 13 residues. The junction had 1 base not matched to a gene; V was cut back by 5 bases and J by 5 bases. The CDR3 DNA is TGTGCCAGCAGTCGACAGGGGGAAAACATTCAGTACTTC. This gives the protein CASSRQGENIQYF.

V gene TRBV7-2 combines with J gene TRBJ2-5; D perhaps matches TRBD1 (6 bases). The V end lost 10 bases, the J end lost 10 bases, and 22 bases lay between the germline ends. CDR1 is SGHTA, CDR2 FQGNSA, per germline. This CDR3 comprises 13 residues. The CDR3 protein is CATSGGRAKGQYF. In nucleotides, the CDR3 is TGTGCCACCAGTGGGGGCCGGGCGAAGGGCCAGTACTTC.

This sequence joins TRBV7-2 and TRBJ2-3; D uncertain. Germline CDR1 reads SGHTA; CDR2 reads FQGNSA. There are 12 residues in the CDR3. Trimming shortened V by 2 bases and J by 6 bases, and 6 bases separated the two germline ends. In DNA form, the CDR3 reads TGTGCCAGCAGCTTACCGGAGGATACGCAGTATTTT. Its protein product is CASSLPEDTQYF.

The chain combines TRBV19 with TRBJ2-3; a possible D gene is TRBD2 (7 bases). Trimming shortened V by 6 bases and J by 4 bases, and 20 bases separated the two germline ends. Germline values: CDR1 LNHDA, CDR2 SQIVND (reference sequence). The CDR3 consists of 16 residues. For the CDR3, the DNA is TGTGCCAGTAGCTTGGGGGGAGGGGGTGCGGCAGATACGCAGTATTTT. It yields the protein CASSLGGGGAADTQYF.

The V and J genes are TRBV4-3 and TRBJ2-3; TRBD1 is a possible D gene (5 bases). Per germline, CDR1 LGHNA and CDR2 YSLEER. The CDR3 sequence is 14 residues long. Trimming cost V 1 base and J 5 bases, with 10 bases left between them. The CDR3 loop is CASSQGLGEDTQYF. The CDR3 coding sequence is TGCGCCAGCAGCCAAGGTCTAGGGGAAGATACGCAGTATTTT.

This chain uses TRBV11-1 with TRBJ2-1; 12 nucleotides match TRBD2. V lost 5 bases and J lost 0; bases outside the gene matches: 8. CDR3 size: 18 residues. Germline V gene data show CDR1 as SGHAT and CDR2 as FQDESV (reference sequence). CDR3 coding DNA: TGTGCCAGCAGCACCCCTACTAGCGGGGGGACCTCCTACAATGAGCAGTTCTTC. Residues: CASSTPTSGGTSYNEQFF. Complete variable domain (other parts from reference TRBV11-1 and TRBJ2-1): EAEVAQSPRYKITEKSQAVAFWCDPISGHATLYWYRQILGQGPELLVQFQDESVVDDSQLPKDRFSAERLKGVDSTLKIQPAELGDSAMYLCASSTPTSGGTSYNEQFFGPGTRLTVL.

The chain employs TRBV2 and TRBJ2-5; 11 bases are shared with TRBD2. CDR1 and CDR2 from the germline V gene are SNHLY and FYNNEI. V shed 5 bases, J shed 5 bases, and the junction held 13 bases outside the gene matches. There are 17 residues in the CDR3. The CDR3 DNA reads as TGTGCCAGCAGTACCGATCCGACTAGCGGGGCATTGGAGACCCAGTACTTC. It yields the protein CASSTDPTSGALETQYF.

V usage is TRBV7-8 and J usage is TRBJ1-3; 9 bases map to TRBD1. The CDR3 is 15 residues long. V was clipped by 6 bases and J by 4 bases; unmatched bases: 7. CDR1 SGHVS and CDR2 FQNEAQ come from the germline V gene. CDR3 DNA sequence: TGTGCCAGCAGACGGGACAGGGTCTACGGAAACACCATATATTTT. Translating it yields CASRRDRVYGNTIYF.

V is TRBV20-1 and J is TRBJ2-5; TRBD2 matches 7 bases. This CDR3 contains 11 residues. V trimming: 7 bases; J trimming: 3 bases; junction bases outside the gene matches: 2. Germline loops: CDR1 DFQATT, CDR2 SNEGSKA (reference sequence). The CDR3 loop reads CSVGGEETQYF. For the CDR3, the DNA is TGCAGTGTTGGGGGGGAAGAGACCCAGTACTTC.

V usage is TRBV18 and J usage is TRBJ2-3; tentatively, D is TRBD2 (6 bases). V shed 0 bases and J shed 2 bases, with 9 bases lying between them. This CDR3 comprises 15 residues. The germline CDR1 and CDR2 sequences are KGHSH and LQKENI. The DNA for the CDR3 is TGTGCCAGCTCACCACCGATAGCGGTCACAGATACGCAGTATTTT. Translated: CASSPPIAVTDTQYF. Filled out from reference TRBV18 and TRBJ2-3, the complete variable domain reads NAGVMQNPRHLVRRRGQEARLRCSPMKGHSHVYWYRQLPEEGLKFMVYLQKENIIDESGMPKERFSAEFPKEGPSILRIQQVVRGDSAAYFCASSPPIAVTDTQYFGPGTRLTVL.

This chain links TRBV6-6 with TRBJ2-7, with no clear D. V was shortened by 0 bases and J by 2 bases, with 5 bases between the two germline ends. Germline-derived CDR1 and CDR2 are MNHNY and SVGAGI (reference sequence). The CDR3 consists of 13 residues. CDR3 DNA: TGTGCCAGCAGTTACTCCACTACCTACGAGCAGTACTTC. Amino acid sequence: CASSYSTTYEQYF.